These 18 T cell receptor beta chains were sequenced from one sample in a study of regulatory T cells in long-lasting Graves disease. Time point given: newly diagnosed GD, antithyroid drugs for less than 3 months. Following extraction of RNA from PBMCs, that RNA was used to make the TCR library. In building TCR beta libraries, iRepertoire HTBI primers were used together with Arm-PCR of CDR3 regions. TCRdb reprocessed the multiplex PCR reads via MiXCR and lists one record per CDR3 protein. Here the sample spans roughly 420,000 distinct CDR3 sequences, approximately 14% being singletons. This sample also appeared in a second study, on T cells in Graves' hyperthyroidism and ophthalmopathy.

This material consisted of peripheral blood mononuclear cells (PBMCs), taken at new diagnosis, from a patient treated with antithyroid drugs. The receptors shown here come from a woman aged 50 to 60 with Graves disease.

This rearrangement joins TRBV2 to TRBJ1-6; D possibly corresponds to TRBD1 (6 bases). With 5 bases removed from V and 10 bases from J, the gap between germline ends came to 15 bases. Germline assignment: CDR1 SNHLY and CDR2 FYNNEI. The CDR3 sequence is 14 residues long. Here the CDR3 reads CASSSRTDSSPLHF. As DNA, the CDR3 is TGTGCCAGCAGTTCTAGGACAGATTCCTCACCCCTCCACTTT.

V gene TRBV7-6 combines with J gene TRBJ2-7, with 16 bases that match TRBD2. The junction had 17 bases not matched to a gene; V was cut back by 5 bases and J by 4 bases. The CDR3 is 20 amino acids. Germline values: CDR1 SGHVS, CDR2 FNYEAQ. The CDR3 sequence is CASSQPSGTSGRASSYEQYF. The DNA for the CDR3 is TGTGCCAGCAGCCAACCCTCAGGGACTAGCGGGAGGGCGTCTTCGTACGAGCAGTACTTC.

This clonotype came up a few times. This sequence joins TRBV3-1 and TRBJ2-7; 9 bases are a match to TRBD1. J was trimmed by 3 bases and V by 6 bases; bases with no gene match: 6. From germline, CDR1 is LGHDT and CDR2 YNNKEL (reference sequence). The CDR3 has 14 residues. The CDR3 protein is CASSRGQGYYEQYF. The CDR3 nucleotides read TGTGCCAGCAGTCGAGGACAGGGGTACTACGAGCAGTACTTC.

This clonotype came up many times. This chain joins TRBV20-1 and TRBJ1-1, with D uncertain. This CDR3 comprises 12 residues. Germline loops: CDR1 DFQATT, CDR2 SNEGSKA (reference sequence). With 4 bases removed from V and 5 bases from J, the gap between germline ends came to 11 bases. The CDR3 region is CSANHPGTEAFF. In DNA form, the CDR3 reads TGCAGTGCTAATCACCCTGGGACTGAAGCTTTCTTT.

This clonotype occurred many times. The V and J genes are TRBV28 and TRBJ2-1, with 9 bases matching TRBD2. Germline V lookup: CDR1 MDHEN, CDR2 SYDVKM. The CDR3 sequence is 15 residues long. With V trimmed by 4 bases and J by 5 bases, 6 bases remained unmatched. The CDR3 sequence is CASSSTSGPDNEQFF. CDR3 sequence (DNA): TGTGCCAGCAGTTCCACTAGCGGGCCAGACAATGAGCAGTTCTTC.

The chain is built from TRBV27 and TRBJ2-7; TRBD1 matches 8 bases. CDR3 size: 14 residues. After removal of 5 bases from V and 6 bases from J, the junction contained 9 bases not matched to a gene. CDR1 and CDR2 (germline): MNHEY, SMNVEV (reference sequence). The DNA of the CDR3 is TGTGCCAGCAGTGAGGACAGGGTGTCGGCCGAGCAGTACTTC. As protein: CASSEDRVSAEQYF.

This clonotype came up a few times. V usage is TRBV19 and J usage is TRBJ2-2; the match to TRBD2 covers 8 bases. V dropped 10 bases and J dropped 2; count of bases not matched to a gene: 9. This CDR3 is 15 amino acids long. Germline V gives CDR1 LNHDA, CDR2 SQIVND (reference sequence). The CDR3 spells CATPGSGRNTGELFF. CDR3 DNA sequence: TGTGCCACCCCGGGGAGCGGGAGAAACACCGGGGAGCTGTTTTTT.

As to this clonotype: This may come from a read error, since a much larger clone is one base off. Given the absence of the conserved phenylalanine or tryptophan at the CDR3 end, a read error is likely. The chain has TRBV11-2 and TRBJ2-3; D assignment may be TRBD1 or TRBD2 (5 bases each). The ends were cut back, 1 base at V and 7 bases at J, with 9 bases in the middle. Germline CDR1 and CDR2: SGHAT and FQNNGV. The CDR3 extends over 13 amino acids. CDR3 protein: CASSLAGPNTQYY. In nucleotides, the CDR3 is TGTGCCAGCAGCTTAGCGGGACCGAATACGCAGTATTAT.

This clonotype occurred a few times. This sequence joins TRBV18 and TRBJ1-2; 10 bases line up with TRBD1. The CDR3 extends over 16 amino acids. Germline trimming cut 3 bases from V and 4 bases from J; bases unmatched to any gene: 8. Germline V gene lookup returns CDR1 KGHSH and CDR2 LQKENI. The CDR3, as DNA: TGTGCCAGCTCACCGGGGACAGGGGCTGAACTCTATGGCTACACCTTC. Its translation is CASSPGTGAELYGYTF.

As DNA, the CDR3 is TGTGCCTGGAGTGTGCCTAGCGGGAGATCGAGGACCGGGGAGCTGTTTTTT. This gives the protein CAWSVPSGRSRTGELFF. The J gene is TRBJ2-2, the V gene TRBV30, with 10 bases fitting TRBD2. V trimming: 0 bases; J trimming: 5 bases; junction bases outside the gene matches: 9. Looked up from germline, CDR1 is GTSNPN and CDR2 is SVGIG (reference sequence). The CDR3 length is 17 residues.

The J gene is TRBJ2-1, the V gene TRBV18; 11 nucleotides match TRBD2. The CDR3 is made up of 16 amino acids. V shed 3 bases, J shed 6 bases, and the junction held 7 bases outside the gene matches. Per germline, CDR1 KGHSH and CDR2 LQKENI. The CDR3 DNA is TGTGCCAGCTCACCGACGGGACTAGCGGCCTCCAATGAGCAGTTCTTC. Translated: CASSPTGLAASNEQFF.

This chain links TRBV5-1 with TRBJ2-5; either TRBD1 or TRBD2 may supply D (5 bases each). V was cut by 4 bases and J by 5 bases, with 24 bases left in between. The germline V gene has CDR1 SGHRS and CDR2 YFSETQ. The CDR3 is 17 amino acids. The CDR3, as DNA: TGCGCCAGCAGCCCAAGTGGAGGCCTTAGTGGGGCGGAGACCCAGTACTTC. Residues: CASSPSGGLSGAETQYF. The variable domain in full, with the rest retrieved from reference TRBV5-1 and TRBJ2-5, is KAGVTQTPRYLIKTRGQQVTLSCSPISGHRSVSWYQQTPGQGLQFLFEYFSETQRNKGNFPGRFSGRQFSNSRSEMNVSTLELGDSALYLCASSPSGGLSGAETQYFGPGTRLLVL.

The chain is built from TRBV18 and TRBJ2-3; 7 bases are shared with TRBD2. Germline V gives CDR1 KGHSH, CDR2 LQKENI. V shed 3 bases and J 1 base; nucleotides not matched to a gene: 7. The CDR3 length is 16 residues. CDR3 coding DNA: TGTGCCAGCTCACCCCCTACTAGCGAACGCACAGATACGCAGTATTTT. Translating gives CASSPPTSERTDTQYF.

This clonotype showed up just a few times. The rearrangement uses TRBV5-1 and TRBJ1-2; tentatively, D is TRBD1 (5 bases). CDR1 and CDR2 from the germline V gene are SGHRS and YFSETQ. The CDR3 extends over 13 amino acids. The germline V and J ends were trimmed by 5 bases and 4 bases, with 12 bases remaining between them. Here the CDR3 reads CASRNTGSYGYTF. DNA of the CDR3: TGCGCCAGCAGGAATACAGGCAGCTATGGCTACACCTTC.

There are a few counts of this clonotype. It may be a read error: a sequence one base away is much more abundant. This chain joins TRBV2 and TRBJ2-1; D might be TRBD1 (5 bases). The CDR3 extends over 13 amino acids. Germline V gives CDR1 SNHLY, CDR2 FYNNEI. The CDR3 bases are TGTGCCAGCAGTGAGCGACAGCAAGAGACCCAGTGCTTC. Amino acids: CASSERQQETQCF.

This clonotype was observed many times. The chain carries TRBV12-3 or TRBV12-4 and TRBJ2-5; D tentatively fits TRBD1 or TRBD2 (6 bases each). The ends were cut back, 3 bases at V and 2 bases at J, with 13 bases in the middle. This CDR3 region has 15 residues. CDR3 region: CASSFPGDKQETQYF. In DNA form, the CDR3 reads TGTGCCAGCAGTTTTCCGGGGGACAAGCAAGAGACCCAGTACTTC.

The rearrangement uses TRBV2 and TRBJ1-6; 9 bases are a match to TRBD1. Germline loops: CDR1 SNHLY, CDR2 FYNNEI. Trimming took 3 bases from V and 2 from J; bases not matched to a gene: 11. CDR3 length: 19 amino acids. CDR3 DNA: TGTGCCAGCAGTGAGACAGGGGGTGCACTTACTGCCTATAATTCACCCCTCCACTTT. Amino acids: CASSETGGALTAYNSPLHF.

Details on this clonotype: A read error may be the cause here, since a much bigger clone is one base away. This rearrangement joins TRBV13 to TRBJ2-1, with D possibly TRBD2 on 5 matching bases. CDR3 size: 14 residues. Germline V gives CDR1 PRHDT, CDR2 FYEKMQ (reference sequence). CDR3 in amino acids: CASSLAVDYSEQFF. CDR3 bases: TGTGCCAGCAGCTTAGCGGTTGACTACAGTGAGCAGTTCTTC.